These 30 T cell receptor beta chains were all obtained from the same sample, sequenced in a study of blood T cell repertoires in COVID-19. The data were produced by immunoSEQ multiplex PCR, yet TCRdb's version contains in-frame clones alone and is incomplete. The repertoire holds around 220,000 clones, with around 88% as singletons. Sample: peripheral blood. The receptors come from a man between 18 and 35 years old with active or convalescent COVID-19.

V gene TRBV5-8 combines with J gene TRBJ1-5; no definite D call. CDR1 SGHTS and CDR2 YDEGEE come from the germline V gene. The CDR3 has 17 residues. Trimming left V 0 bases short and J 0 bases short, with 13 bases between. CDR3 sequence reads: CASSLGPQSYSNQPQHF. In DNA, the CDR3 is TGTGCCAGCAGCTTGGGGCCACAGAGCTATAGCAATCAGCCCCAGCATTTT.

Here the CDR3 reads CATSLDSGKRAYEQYF. The CDR3 DNA reads as TGTGCCACCAGCCTGGATAGCGGGAAAAGAGCCTACGAGCAGTACTTC. The rearrangement joins TRBV15 to TRBJ2-7, with 8 bases matching TRBD2. V trimming: 5 bases; J trimming: 2 bases; junction bases outside the gene matches: 11. Per germline, CDR1 LNHNV and CDR2 YYDKDF (reference sequence). This CDR3 has 16 amino acids.

V is TRBV6-5 and J is TRBJ1-1; tentative D call: TRBD1 (6 bases). V was cut by 4 bases and J by 1 base, with 10 bases left in between. Germline V CDR1 and CDR2: MNHEY, SVGAGI. This CDR3 is built from 14 residues. The CDR3 bases are TGTGCCAGCAGTTCGGGGGGGGCGAACACTGAAGCTTTCTTT. It yields the protein CASSSGGANTEAFF.

The chain combines TRBV6-5 with TRBJ2-3; 10 bases align to TRBD2. Trimming cost V 6 bases and J 5 bases; bases outside gene matches: 8. This CDR3 is 15 amino acids long. Germline values: CDR1 MNHEY, CDR2 SVGAGI. The CDR3 DNA is TGTGCCAGCAGCCCGTGGCTAGCGGGAGTAGATACGCAGTATTTT. It encodes CASSPWLAGVDTQYF.

This clone was observed a single time. The V and J genes are TRBV19 and TRBJ2-3; 12 bases line up with TRBD1. This CDR3 contains 17 residues. Per germline, CDR1 LNHDA and CDR2 SQIVND (reference sequence). V shed 1 base and J 7 bases; nucleotides not matched to a gene: 9. In nucleotides, the CDR3 is TGTGCCAGTAGTATAGTCTCCGGGACAGGGGGCCTATATACGCAGTATTTT. It codes for CASSIVSGTGGLYTQYF.

CDR3 DNA: TGTGCCAGTAGTATCCATGAGCTGGCAGGGGGTTGGGGTAGCAATCAGCCCCAGCATTTT. This gives the protein CASSIHELAGGWGSNQPQHF. J is TRBJ1-5 and V is TRBV19, with TRBD1 matching 7 bases. Trimming cost V 3 bases and J 0 bases; bases outside gene matches: 17. Germline CDR1 reads LNHDA; CDR2 reads SQIVND (reference sequence). There are 20 residues in the CDR3.

This chain joins TRBV2 and TRBJ2-2; the match to TRBD1 covers 9 bases. Germline V CDR1 and CDR2: SNHLY, FYNNEI. This CDR3 region has 16 residues. V lost 4 bases to trimming and J lost 5 bases; unmatched junction nucleotides: 8. CDR3 region: CASSAEGQGITGELFF. CDR3 coding DNA: TGTGCCAGCAGTGCCGAGGGACAGGGTATAACCGGGGAGCTGTTTTTT.

The V gene is TRBV5-1, the J gene TRBJ2-3, with TRBD2 matching over 11 bases. CDR1 and CDR2 from the germline V gene are SGHRS and YFSETQ. The CDR3 extends over 17 amino acids. V shed 0 bases and J 3 bases; nucleotides not matched to a gene: 6. Here the CDR3 reads CASSLGTTSGMTDTQYF. The CDR3 DNA reads TGCGCCAGCAGCTTGGGGACGACTAGCGGGATGACAGATACGCAGTATTTT.

The V gene is TRBV19, the J gene TRBJ2-1, with TRBD2 matching 7 bases. Germline V gives CDR1 LNHDA, CDR2 SQIVND (reference sequence). After removal of 3 bases from V and 7 bases from J, the junction contained 9 bases not matched to a gene. This CDR3 comprises 15 residues. CDR3 DNA: TGTGCCAGTAGTATTGGGGGAGGGCCGAATAATGAGCAGTTCTTC. It translates to CASSIGGGPNNEQFF.

The rearrangement joins TRBV15 to TRBJ2-7; 8 bases map to TRBD1. Germline V gives CDR1 LNHNV, CDR2 YYDKDF (reference sequence). This CDR3 spans 13 amino acids. V gave up 7 bases and J gave up 7 bases; unmatched junction bases: 9. DNA for the CDR3: TGTGCCACCACTTTTGGACAGGGTGTTGAGCAGTACTTC. Its protein product is CATTFGQGVEQYF.

Here the CDR3 reads CASSPGPGADYEQYF. The CDR3 DNA is TGCGCCAGCAGCCCGGGACCGGGAGCAGACTACGAGCAGTACTTC. The chain employs TRBV5-1 and TRBJ2-7, with D possibly TRBD2 on 6 matching bases. Germline CDR1 and CDR2: SGHRS and YFSETQ. This CDR3 comprises 15 residues. V was clipped by 4 bases and J by 3 bases, with 17 bases between them.

The chain links TRBV19 to TRBJ1-5; TRBD1 matches 10 bases. This CDR3 region has 14 residues. Germline V gives CDR1 LNHDA, CDR2 SQIVND (reference sequence). V gave up 10 bases and J gave up 7 bases; unmatched junction bases: 10. This chain's CDR3 is CATSWTGGNQPQHF. CDR3 coding DNA: TGTGCCACCTCCTGGACAGGGGGGAACCAGCCCCAGCATTTT.

J is TRBJ1-2 and V is TRBV7-2; TRBD1 matches at 12 bases. The CDR3 totals 15 residues. Losses at the gene ends were 4 bases for V and 8 bases for J; bases not matched to a gene: 8. Germline V gives CDR1 SGHTA, CDR2 FQGNSA. Here the CDR3 DNA reads TGTGCCAGCAGCTCAAAGGGGGACAGGGGGCGAGGCTACACCTTC. It yields the protein CASSSKGDRGRGYTF.

The J gene is TRBJ1-6, the V gene TRBV14; D is ambiguous. The V gene's germline CDR1 is SGHDN and CDR2 FVKESK. The CDR3 extends over 13 amino acids. Trimming took off 4 bases at V and 9 bases at J, with 10 bases between the two ends. CDR3 DNA: TGTGCCAGCAGCCGGGCTGGTGGTTCACCCCTCCACTTT. Translating gives CASSRAGGSPLHF.

The chain links TRBV6-5 to TRBJ1-5; 7 nucleotides align to TRBD1. Trimming removed 1 base from V and 5 bases from J; junction bases left unmatched: 2. Germline CDR1 MNHEY, CDR2 SVGAGI. This CDR3 contains 14 residues. CDR3 in DNA: TGTGCCAGCAGTTACTTACAGGGGCATCAGCCCCAGCATTTT. Protein sequence: CASSYLQGHQPQHF.

The V call is TRBV27, the J call TRBJ1-5; 8 nucleotides agree with TRBD1. CDR1 is MNHEY and CDR2 is SMNVEV in the germline V gene (reference sequence). The trim removed 5 bases at V and 0 bases at J, leaving 6 bases unmatched. The CDR3 totals 16 residues. In DNA, the CDR3 is TGTGCCAGCAGTCCATCGACAGGGGTTAGCAATCAGCCCCAGCATTTT. Translation gives CASSPSTGVSNQPQHF.

The chain couples TRBV19 to TRBJ1-4; D may be TRBD1 (5 bases). This CDR3 is 14 amino acids long. CDR1 and CDR2 from the germline V gene are LNHDA and SQIVND (reference sequence). Trimming took 6 bases from V and 8 from J, leaving 16 bases between them. CDR3 bases: TGTGCCAGTAGCTTCGACAGCTACGTCGAAAAACTGTTTTTT. Amino acid sequence: CASSFDSYVEKLFF.

This chain joins TRBV6-2 or TRBV6-3 and TRBJ2-3; 7 bases map to TRBD2. Per the germline V gene, CDR1 is MNHEY and CDR2 is SVGEGT. The CDR3 runs to 15 residues. V lost 4 bases, J lost 2 bases, and 6 bases stayed unmatched. CDR3 region: CASSFIAGATDTQYF. CDR3 DNA: TGTGCCAGCAGTTTCATCGCGGGAGCCACAGATACGCAGTATTTT.

The chain uses TRBV24-1 and TRBJ2-1; no clear D gene. V shed 2 bases and J shed 4 bases, with 11 bases lying between them. CDR1 is KGHDR and CDR2 is SFDVKD in the germline V gene. The CDR3 is made up of 15 amino acids. CDR3 in DNA: TGTGCCACCAGTGATTCCCGGGTAGTTTACAATGAGCAGTTCTTC. Protein: CATSDSRVVYNEQFF.

There are a few counts of this clone. The chain is built from TRBV12-3 or TRBV12-4 and TRBJ1-1; D call uncertain. This CDR3 is built from 12 residues. V was clipped by 7 bases and J by 1 base, with 7 bases between them. The CDR3 coding sequence is TGTGCCAGCAAGCGCAAGAACACTGAAGCTTTCTTT. The encoded protein is CASKRKNTEAFF.

The chain joins TRBV14 to TRBJ1-4, with unresolved D. The CDR3 loop spans 15 amino acids. Trimming took off 4 bases at V and 0 bases at J, with 9 bases between the two ends. Looked up from germline, CDR1 is SGHDN and CDR2 is FVKESK. The chain's CDR3 is CASSLYGATNEKLFF. CDR3 bases: TGTGCCAGCAGCCTATACGGTGCAACTAATGAAAAACTGTTTTTT.

This rearrangement joins TRBV10-3 to TRBJ2-5; 12 nucleotides agree with TRBD2. The CDR3 is 16 residues long. Germline-derived CDR1 and CDR2 are ENHRY and SYGVKD. After removal of 7 bases from V and 1 base from J, the junction contained 7 bases not matched to a gene. Written as DNA, the CDR3 is TGTGCCATCAAGTCCTGGACTAGCGGGACCCAAGAGACCCAGTACTTC. It is translated as CAIKSWTSGTQETQYF.

The V gene is TRBV28, the J gene TRBJ2-1; the D gene is possibly TRBD2 (5 bases). The CDR3 runs to 16 residues. Germline CDR1 and CDR2: MDHEN and SYDVKM. V was pared by 5 bases and J by 0 bases, with 14 bases between. CDR3 residues: CASSAIVGSSYNEQFF. As DNA, the CDR3 is TGTGCCAGCAGTGCCATAGTGGGGAGCTCCTACAATGAGCAGTTCTTC.

V is TRBV19 and J is TRBJ2-3; 14 positions agree with TRBD2. Germline V gives CDR1 LNHDA, CDR2 SQIVND (reference sequence). This CDR3 is built from 15 residues. V dropped 7 bases and J dropped 8; count of bases not matched to a gene: 8. In DNA form, the CDR3 reads TGTGCCAGTAATTCGGGACTAGCGGGAGAGGGTACGCAGTATTTT. As protein: CASNSGLAGEGTQYF.

The DNA for the CDR3 is TGCGCCAGCAGCCAAGATTGGGAACAGGGGGCAAGGGAGCAGTACTTC. Protein product: CASSQDWEQGAREQYF. The genes are TRBV4-3 and TRBJ2-7; TRBD1 matches at 9 bases. The CDR3 is 16 amino acids. The V gene's germline CDR1 is LGHNA and CDR2 YSLEER. V shed 0 bases, J shed 7 bases, and the junction held 10 bases outside the gene matches.

A single count supports this clone. The J gene is TRBJ2-3, the V gene TRBV2; D is perhaps TRBD1 (5 bases). CDR1 is SNHLY and CDR2 is FYNNEI in the germline V gene. The CDR3 sequence is 12 residues long. Trimming removed 2 bases at V and 9 bases at J, with 9 bases between. In DNA form, the CDR3 reads TGTGCCAGCAGTGAAACAGGCCCAACGCAGTATTTT. It yields the protein CASSETGPTQYF.

This chain uses TRBV7-9 with TRBJ2-1; the match to TRBD1 covers 7 bases. The CDR3 length is 16 residues. Germline V gene sequence: CDR1 SEHNR, CDR2 FQNEAQ (reference sequence). Germline trimming cut 5 bases from V and 4 bases from J; bases unmatched to any gene: 11. The CDR3 sequence is CASSAQQGSPYNEQFF. DNA of the CDR3: TGTGCCAGCAGCGCACAACAGGGGTCCCCTTACAATGAGCAGTTCTTC.

V gene TRBV6-1 combines with J gene TRBJ2-7; unclear D gene. This CDR3 is 14 amino acids long. The V end was cut by 3 bases, the J end by 4 bases, with 13 bases between. Germline lookup yields CDR1 MNHNS and CDR2 SASEGT. The CDR3 DNA sequence: TGTGCCAGCAGTGAGAACCGAAACTTATACGAGCAGTACTTC. This codes for CASSENRNLYEQYF.

V usage is TRBV7-2 and J usage is TRBJ2-5, with D possibly being TRBD2 (5 bases). From germline, CDR1 is SGHTA and CDR2 FQGNSA. Trimming cost V 2 bases and J 5 bases, with 15 bases left between them. The CDR3 runs 15 residues. CDR3: CASSLRGTLGETQYF. As DNA, the CDR3 is TGTGCCAGCAGCTTACGGGGAACGCTAGGGGAGACCCAGTACTTC.

The gene calls are TRBV19 and TRBJ1-2; D possibly corresponds to TRBD1 (6 bases). Germline loops: CDR1 LNHDA, CDR2 SQIVND (reference sequence). The CDR3 runs to 15 residues. V was shortened by 2 bases and J by 8 bases, with 18 bases between the two germline ends. As DNA, the CDR3 is TGTGCCAGTAGTATACGCCCCACAGGGTACAGCGGCTACACCTTC. It specifies CASSIRPTGYSGYTF.